What follows are 11 T cell receptor beta chains derived from one specimen sequenced in a study of cytomegalovirus exposure and HLA in healthy donors. Profiled with immunoSEQ multiplex PCR; TCRdb holds only in-frame clones, not every one. This sample yields under 250,000 clones, of which roughly 85% are seen a single time; roughly 5.4% belongs to the top ten. Sequenced: PBMCs. The receptors shown here come from a woman aged 18-29 years in good health and CMV-seronegative.

The chain has TRBV7-9 and TRBJ2-7; unclear D gene. The CDR3 spans 14 residues. Per germline, CDR1 SEHNR and CDR2 FQNEAQ (reference sequence). The V end was cut by 7 bases, the J end by 1 base, with 14 bases between. The CDR3 DNA reads TGTGCCAGCACCTCTGCGGCCGTTTCCTACGAGCAGTACTTC. Amino acid sequence: CASTSAAVSYEQYF.

The chain links TRBV5-8 to TRBJ2-7; a weak D match, TRBD1 (6 bases). V gave up 2 bases and J gave up 2 bases, with 14 bases separating them. Germline V gene lookup returns CDR1 SGHTS and CDR2 YDEGEE. The CDR3 sequence is 15 residues long. The CDR3 sequence is CASSFGQGIAYEQYF. CDR3 DNA sequence: TGTGCCAGCAGCTTTGGTCAGGGGATAGCCTACGAGCAGTACTTC.

The chain carries TRBV27 and TRBJ1-1, with no clear D. This CDR3 region has 12 residues. V was pared by 8 bases and J by 1 base, with 8 bases between. Germline assignment: CDR1 MNHEY and CDR2 SMNVEV (reference sequence). In DNA form, the CDR3 reads TGTGCCAGCGGCTCAAGGAACACTGAAGCTTTCTTT. Encoded protein: CASGSRNTEAFF.

The chain employs TRBV6-5 and TRBJ1-2; D may be TRBD1 (6 bases). Per the germline V gene, CDR1 is MNHEY and CDR2 is SVGAGI. This CDR3 spans 15 amino acids. Trimming cost V 5 bases and J 4 bases, with 17 bases left between them. As DNA, the CDR3 is TGTGCCAGCAGTAGCCTCGCCGGGGGGCTCTATGGCTACACCTTC. It encodes CASSSLAGGLYGYTF.

The chain employs TRBV6-5 and TRBJ2-5; D may be TRBD2 (5 bases). V lost 0 bases and J lost 2, with 13 bases in between. CDR1 MNHEY and CDR2 SVGAGI come from the germline V gene. The CDR3 has 16 amino acids. The CDR3 DNA follows: TGTGCCAGCAGTTACTCCTCCGCGAGCGGACAAGAGACCCAGTACTTC. It codes for CASSYSSASGQETQYF.

The chain couples TRBV28 to TRBJ2-7, with D perhaps assigned TRBD1 or TRBD2 (6 bases each). Trimming took 5 bases from V and 1 from J, leaving 15 bases between them. CDR3 size: 15 residues. Germline V gene sequence: CDR1 MDHEN, CDR2 SYDVKM. CDR3 sequence (DNA): TGTGCCAGCAGTGGGACTGACAGGCCTTCCTACGAGCAGTACTTC. Translated, it gives CASSGTDRPSYEQYF.

The V and J genes are TRBV2 and TRBJ1-5; D is undetermined. The germline CDR1 and CDR2 sequences are SNHLY and FYNNEI. The V and J ends lost 5 bases and 4 bases respectively, with 21 bases between them. The CDR3 length is 17 residues. The CDR3 DNA is TGTGCCAGCAGTAACACCCTCAAAGGAGCACGGAATCAGCCCCAGCATTTT. This codes for CASSNTLKGARNQPQHF.

V and J are TRBV10-2 and TRBJ1-6; perhaps TRBD1 as D (5 bases). The V end lost 8 bases, the J end lost 10 bases, and 15 bases lay between the germline ends. This CDR3 contains 13 residues. Germline loops: CDR1 WSHSY, CDR2 SAAADI. CDR3 nucleotides: TGCGCCAGCCGGGGCGAACAGGAGTCACCCCTCCACTTT. This gives the protein CASRGEQESPLHF.

The chain employs TRBV6-6 and TRBJ2-7; the D gene is possibly TRBD1 (6 bases). The CDR3 covers 14 residues. Trimming took 4 bases from V and 7 from J, leaving 17 bases between them. CDR1 is MNHNY, CDR2 SVGAGI, per germline (reference sequence). CDR3 loop: CASSSRQVNAEQYF. The CDR3, as DNA: TGTGCCAGCAGTTCCCGACAGGTTAACGCGGAGCAGTACTTC.

This clone has only one observation. The CDR3 DNA reads TGTGCCACGAGAACAGAATTGAACACTGAAGCTTTCTTT. This translates into CATRTELNTEAFF. The rearrangement links TRBV19 to TRBJ1-1; D uncertain. CDR3 length: 13 residues. Trimming removed 10 bases at V and 0 bases at J, with 12 bases between. The germline V gene encodes CDR1 LNHDA and CDR2 SQIVND (reference sequence).

The genes are TRBV6-1 and TRBJ2-3; 14 bases agree with TRBD2. This CDR3 comprises 16 residues. V was pared by 4 bases and J by 3 bases, with 3 bases of the junction left unmatched. Looked up from germline, CDR1 is MNHNS and CDR2 is SASEGT. CDR3 protein: CASSGTSGGRTDTQYF. The DNA of the CDR3 is TGTGCCAGCAGTGGGACTAGCGGGGGGAGGACAGATACGCAGTATTTT.